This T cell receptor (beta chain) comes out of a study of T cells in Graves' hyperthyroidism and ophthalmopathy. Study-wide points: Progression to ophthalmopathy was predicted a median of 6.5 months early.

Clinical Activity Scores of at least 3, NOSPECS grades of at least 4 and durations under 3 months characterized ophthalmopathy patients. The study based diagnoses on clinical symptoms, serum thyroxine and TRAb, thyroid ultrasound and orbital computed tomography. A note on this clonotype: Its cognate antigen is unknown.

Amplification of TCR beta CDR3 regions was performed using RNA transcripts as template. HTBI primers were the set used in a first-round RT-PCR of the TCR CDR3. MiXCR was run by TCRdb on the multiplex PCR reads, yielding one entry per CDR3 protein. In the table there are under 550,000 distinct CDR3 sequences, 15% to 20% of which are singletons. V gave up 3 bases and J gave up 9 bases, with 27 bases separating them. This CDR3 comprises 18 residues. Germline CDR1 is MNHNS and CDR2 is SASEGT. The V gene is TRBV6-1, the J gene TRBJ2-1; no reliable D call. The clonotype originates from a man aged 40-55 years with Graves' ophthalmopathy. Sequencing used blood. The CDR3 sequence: CASSDHFLADELDGEQFF. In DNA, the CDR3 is TGTGCCAGCAGTGATCATTTTTTGGCGGACGAATTAGATGGTGAGCAGTTCTTC.